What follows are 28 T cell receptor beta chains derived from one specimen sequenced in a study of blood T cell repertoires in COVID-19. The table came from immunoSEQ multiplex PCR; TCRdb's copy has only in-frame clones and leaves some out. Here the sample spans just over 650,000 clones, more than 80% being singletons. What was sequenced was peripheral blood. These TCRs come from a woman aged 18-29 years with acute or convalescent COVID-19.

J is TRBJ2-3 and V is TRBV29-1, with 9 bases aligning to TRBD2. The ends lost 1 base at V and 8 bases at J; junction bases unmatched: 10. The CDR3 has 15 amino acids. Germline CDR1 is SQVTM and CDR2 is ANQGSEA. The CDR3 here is CSVEGLAGQWVTQYF. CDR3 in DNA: TGCAGCGTTGAAGGTCTAGCGGGGCAGTGGGTTACGCAGTATTTT.

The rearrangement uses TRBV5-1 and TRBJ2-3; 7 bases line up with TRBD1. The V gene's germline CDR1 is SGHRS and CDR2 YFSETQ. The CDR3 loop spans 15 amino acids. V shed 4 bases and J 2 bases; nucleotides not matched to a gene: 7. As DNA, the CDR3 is TGCGCCAGCAGCAGAGGGACAGCCTTCACAGATACGCAGTATTTT. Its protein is CASSRGTAFTDTQYF.

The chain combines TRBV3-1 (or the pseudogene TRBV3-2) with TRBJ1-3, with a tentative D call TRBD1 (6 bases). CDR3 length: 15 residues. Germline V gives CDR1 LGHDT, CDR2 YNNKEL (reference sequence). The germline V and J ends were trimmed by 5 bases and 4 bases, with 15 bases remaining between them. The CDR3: CASSTPPTGGNTIYF. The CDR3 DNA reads TGTGCCAGCAGCACCCCCCCGACAGGAGGAAACACCATATATTTT.

The CDR3 coding sequence is TGCGCCAGCAGCACAACAGGCAAATTGGATTCACCCCTCCACTTT. It encodes CASSTTGKLDSPLHF. This chain uses TRBV5-1 with TRBJ1-6; a weak D match, TRBD1 (5 bases). V was cut by 4 bases and J by 8 bases, with 16 bases left in between. There are 15 residues in the CDR3. Germline loops: CDR1 SGHRS, CDR2 YFSETQ.

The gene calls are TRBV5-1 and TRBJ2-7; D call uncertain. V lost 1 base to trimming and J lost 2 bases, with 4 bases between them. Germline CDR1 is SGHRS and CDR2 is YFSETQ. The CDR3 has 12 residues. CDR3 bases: TGCGCCAGCAGCTTGTGGCCCTACGAGCAGTACTTC. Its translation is CASSLWPYEQYF.

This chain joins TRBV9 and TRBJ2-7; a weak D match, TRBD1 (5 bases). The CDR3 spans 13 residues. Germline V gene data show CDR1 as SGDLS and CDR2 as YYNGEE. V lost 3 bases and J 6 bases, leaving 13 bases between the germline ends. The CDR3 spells CASSGGSRVEQYF. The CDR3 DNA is TGTGCCAGCAGCGGAGGATCCAGGGTCGAGCAGTACTTC.

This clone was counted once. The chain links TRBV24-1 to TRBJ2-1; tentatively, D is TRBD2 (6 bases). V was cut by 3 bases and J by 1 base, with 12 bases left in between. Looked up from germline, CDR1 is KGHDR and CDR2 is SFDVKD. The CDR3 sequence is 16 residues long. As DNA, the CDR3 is TGTGCCACCAGTGATACCTCCGGGACTTCCTACAATGAGCAGTTCTTC. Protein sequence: CATSDTSGTSYNEQFF.

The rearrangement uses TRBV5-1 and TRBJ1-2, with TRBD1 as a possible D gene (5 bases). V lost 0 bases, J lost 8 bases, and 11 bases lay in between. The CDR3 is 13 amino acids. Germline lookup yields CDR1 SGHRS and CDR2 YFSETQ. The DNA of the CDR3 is TGCGCCAGCAGCTTGGCAGGGATCTCGGGCTACACCTTC. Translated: CASSLAGISGYTF.

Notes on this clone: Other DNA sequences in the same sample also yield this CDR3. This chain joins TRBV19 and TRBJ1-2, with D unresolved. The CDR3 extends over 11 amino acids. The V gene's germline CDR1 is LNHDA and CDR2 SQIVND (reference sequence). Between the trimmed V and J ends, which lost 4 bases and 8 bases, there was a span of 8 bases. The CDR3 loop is CASSNRGGYTF. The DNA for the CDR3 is TGTGCCAGTAGTAACCGAGGCGGCTACACCTTC.

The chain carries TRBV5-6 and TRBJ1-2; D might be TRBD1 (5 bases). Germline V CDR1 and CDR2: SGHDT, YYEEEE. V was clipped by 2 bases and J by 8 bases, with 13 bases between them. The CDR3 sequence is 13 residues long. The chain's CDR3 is CASSLRDSEGYTF. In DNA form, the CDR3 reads TGTGCCAGCAGCTTAAGGGACTCGGAGGGCTACACCTTC. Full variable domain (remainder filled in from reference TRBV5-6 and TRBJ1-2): DAGVTQSPTHLIKTRGQQVTLRCSPKSGHDTVSWYQQALGQGPQFIFQYYEEEERQRGNFPDRFSGHQFPNYSSELNVNALLLGDSALYLCASSLRDSEGYTFGSGTRLTVV.

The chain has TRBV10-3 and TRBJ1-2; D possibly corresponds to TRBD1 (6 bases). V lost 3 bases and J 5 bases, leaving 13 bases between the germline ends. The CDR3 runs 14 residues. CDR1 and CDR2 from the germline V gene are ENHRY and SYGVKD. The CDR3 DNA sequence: TGTGCCATCAGTGATAGGGACACTCCATATGGCTACACCTTC. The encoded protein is CAISDRDTPYGYTF.

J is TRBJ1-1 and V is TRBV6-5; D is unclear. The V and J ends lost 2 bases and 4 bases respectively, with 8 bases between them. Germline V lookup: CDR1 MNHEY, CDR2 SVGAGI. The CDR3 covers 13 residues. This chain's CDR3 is CASSYPSRTEAFF. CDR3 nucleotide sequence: TGTGCCAGCAGTTACCCTTCTCGCACTGAAGCTTTCTTT.

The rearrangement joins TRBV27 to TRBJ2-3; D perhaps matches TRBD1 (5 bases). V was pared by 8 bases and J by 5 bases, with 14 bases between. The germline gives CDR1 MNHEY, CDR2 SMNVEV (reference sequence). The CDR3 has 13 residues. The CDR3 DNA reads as TGTGCCAGCTCAGACGTTAGGGGAGATACGCAGTATTTT. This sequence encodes CASSDVRGDTQYF.

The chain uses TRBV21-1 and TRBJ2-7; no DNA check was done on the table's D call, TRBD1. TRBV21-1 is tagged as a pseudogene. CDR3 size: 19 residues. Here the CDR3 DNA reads TGTGCCAGCAGCAAAGATAGTGAGACACCTACGACGAGCTCCTACGAGCAGTACTTC. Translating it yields CASSKDSETPTTSSYEQYF.

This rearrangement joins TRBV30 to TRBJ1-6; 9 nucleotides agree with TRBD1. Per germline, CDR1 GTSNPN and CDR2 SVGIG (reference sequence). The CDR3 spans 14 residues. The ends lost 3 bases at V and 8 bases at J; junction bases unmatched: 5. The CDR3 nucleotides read TGTGCCTGGAGGGAGGGACAGGGTTATTCACCCCTCCACTTT. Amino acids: CAWREGQGYSPLHF.

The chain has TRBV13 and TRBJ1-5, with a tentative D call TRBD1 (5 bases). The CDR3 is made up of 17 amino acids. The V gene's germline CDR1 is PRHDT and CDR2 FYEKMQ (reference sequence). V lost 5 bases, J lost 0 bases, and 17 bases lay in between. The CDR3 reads CASSLGGGLSSNQPQHF. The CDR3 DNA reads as TGTGCCAGCAGCCTCGGGGGGGGTCTCTCTAGCAATCAGCCCCAGCATTTT.

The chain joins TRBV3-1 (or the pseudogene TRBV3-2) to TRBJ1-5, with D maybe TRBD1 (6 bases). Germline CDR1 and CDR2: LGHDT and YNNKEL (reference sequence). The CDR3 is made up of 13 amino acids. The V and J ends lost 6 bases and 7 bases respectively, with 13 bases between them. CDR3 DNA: TGTGCCAGCAGGCACAGGGTTGGACAGCCCCAGCATTTT. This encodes CASRHRVGQPQHF.

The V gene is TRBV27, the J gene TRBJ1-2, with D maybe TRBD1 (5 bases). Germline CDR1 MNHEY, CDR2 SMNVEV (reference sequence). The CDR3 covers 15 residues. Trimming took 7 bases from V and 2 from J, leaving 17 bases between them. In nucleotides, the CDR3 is TGTGCCAGCAAGCGGGGGGATCGGGGCAACTATGGCTACACCTTC. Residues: CASKRGDRGNYGYTF.

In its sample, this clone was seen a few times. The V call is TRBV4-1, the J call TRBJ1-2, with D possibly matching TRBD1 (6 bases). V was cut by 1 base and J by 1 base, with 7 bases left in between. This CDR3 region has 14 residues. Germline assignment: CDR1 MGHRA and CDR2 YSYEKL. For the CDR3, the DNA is TGCGCCAGCAGCCAAGGGACAGTTAACTATGGCTACACCTTC. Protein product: CASSQGTVNYGYTF.

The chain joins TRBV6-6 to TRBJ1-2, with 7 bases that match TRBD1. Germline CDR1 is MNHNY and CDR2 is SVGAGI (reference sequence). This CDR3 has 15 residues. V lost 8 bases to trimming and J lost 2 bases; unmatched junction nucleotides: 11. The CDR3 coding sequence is TGTGCCAGCTATCGGGGCCGGGACAGCAACTATGGCTACACCTTC. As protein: CASYRGRDSNYGYTF.

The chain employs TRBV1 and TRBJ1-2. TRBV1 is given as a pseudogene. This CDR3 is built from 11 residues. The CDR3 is CTSSPPGGYTF. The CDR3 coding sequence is TGCACCAGCAGCCCTCCGGGGGGCTACACCTTC.

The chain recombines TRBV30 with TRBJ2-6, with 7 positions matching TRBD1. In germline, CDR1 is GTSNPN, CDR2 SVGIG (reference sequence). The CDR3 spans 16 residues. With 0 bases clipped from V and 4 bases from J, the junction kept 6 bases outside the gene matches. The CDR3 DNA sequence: TGTGCCTGGAGTGTATTTTCAGGGGGAGGGGCCAACGTCCTGACTTTC. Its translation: CAWSVFSGGGANVLTF.

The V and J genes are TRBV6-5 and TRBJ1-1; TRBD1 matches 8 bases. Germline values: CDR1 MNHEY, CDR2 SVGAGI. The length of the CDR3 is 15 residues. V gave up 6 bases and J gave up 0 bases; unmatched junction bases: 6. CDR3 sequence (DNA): TGTGCCAGCAGGACAGGGGTACACATGAACACTGAAGCTTTCTTT. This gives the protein CASRTGVHMNTEAFF.

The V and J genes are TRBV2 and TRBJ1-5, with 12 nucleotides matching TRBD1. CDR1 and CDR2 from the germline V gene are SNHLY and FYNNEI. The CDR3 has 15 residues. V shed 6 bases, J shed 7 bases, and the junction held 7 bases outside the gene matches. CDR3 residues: CASRKGQGAWQPQHF. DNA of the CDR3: TGTGCCAGCAGGAAGGGACAGGGGGCATGGCAGCCCCAGCATTTT. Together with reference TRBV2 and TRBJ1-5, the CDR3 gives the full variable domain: EPEVTQTPSHQVTQMGQEVILRCVPISNHLYFYWYRQILGQKVEFLVSFYNNEISEKSEIFDDQFSVERPDGSNFTLKIRSTKLEDSAMYFCASRKGQGAWQPQHFGDGTRLSIL.

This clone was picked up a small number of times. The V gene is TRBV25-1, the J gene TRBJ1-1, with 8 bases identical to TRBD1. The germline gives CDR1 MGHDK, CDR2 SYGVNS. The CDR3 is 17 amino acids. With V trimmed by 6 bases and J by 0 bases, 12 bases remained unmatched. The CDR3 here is CASREGQGRSLNTEAFF. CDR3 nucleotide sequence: TGTGCCAGCAGGGAAGGACAGGGCCGATCATTGAACACTGAAGCTTTCTTT.

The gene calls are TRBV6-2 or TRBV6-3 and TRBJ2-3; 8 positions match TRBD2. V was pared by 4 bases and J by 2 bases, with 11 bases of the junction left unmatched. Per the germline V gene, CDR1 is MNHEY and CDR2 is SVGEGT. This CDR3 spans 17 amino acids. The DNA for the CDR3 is TGTGCCAGCAGTTTCACCCACTGGCGGGGGGACACAGATACGCAGTATTTT. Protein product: CASSFTHWRGDTDTQYF.

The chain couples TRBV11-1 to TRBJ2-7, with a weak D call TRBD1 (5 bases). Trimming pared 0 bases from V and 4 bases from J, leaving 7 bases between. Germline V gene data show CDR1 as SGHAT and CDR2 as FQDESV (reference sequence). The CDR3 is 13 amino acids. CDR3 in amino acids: CASSLAHRYEQYF. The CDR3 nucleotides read TGTGCCAGCAGCTTAGCTCACAGGTACGAGCAGTACTTC. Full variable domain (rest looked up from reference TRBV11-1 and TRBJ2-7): EAEVAQSPRYKITEKSQAVAFWCDPISGHATLYWYRQILGQGPELLVQFQDESVVDDSQLPKDRFSAERLKGVDSTLKIQPAELGDSAMYLCASSLAHRYEQYFGPGTRLTVT.

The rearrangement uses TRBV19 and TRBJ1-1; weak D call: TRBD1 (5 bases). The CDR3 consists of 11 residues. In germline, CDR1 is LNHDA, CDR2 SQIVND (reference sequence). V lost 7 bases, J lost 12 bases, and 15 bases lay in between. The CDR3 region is CASIKGLETFF. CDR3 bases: TGTGCCAGTATCAAGGGGCTGGAAACTTTCTTT. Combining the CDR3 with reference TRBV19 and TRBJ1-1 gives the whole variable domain DGGITQSPKYLFRKEGQNVTLSCEQNLNHDAMYWYRQDPGQGLRLIYYSQIVNDFQKGDIAEGYSVSREKKESFPLTVTSAQKNPTAFYLCASIKGLETFFGQGTRLTVV.